These 25 T cell receptor beta chains were sequenced from one sample in a study of blood T cell dynamics during melanoma immunotherapy (dated by TCRdb to between 2020 and 2021). The method behind the library was the immunoSEQ multiplex PCR assay. Here the immuneACCESS table is served through TCRdb, limited to in-frame sequences with V and J called. Missing clones are a known gap in these copies; in checked studies unresolved V genes cover under half, and the rest lacks a known reason. Across this sample there are 25,000 to 30,000 clones, with over 80% seen only once. The ten largest clones represent about a tenth of the sample. Per the publication, the time point label means: week 3, after first cycle of checkpoint inhibitor. Sample: blood, taken from a patient treated with checkpoint blockade. These receptors were collected from a human donor with melanoma.

V is TRBV28 and J is TRBJ1-2, with 7 bases matching TRBD1. The CDR3 extends over 14 amino acids. Germline values: CDR1 MDHEN, CDR2 SYDVKM. The V and J ends lost 4 bases and 7 bases, in that order; junction bases with no gene match: 9. The CDR3 is CASSSSQGVGGYTF. The DNA of the CDR3 is TGTGCCAGCAGTTCTAGCCAGGGGGTTGGTGGCTACACCTTC.

The rearrangement joins TRBV5-6 to TRBJ2-7; 13 positions agree with TRBD2. V was clipped by 4 bases and J by 4 bases; unmatched bases: 8. Germline V gives CDR1 SGHDT, CDR2 YYEEEE. The CDR3 sequence is 16 residues long. CDR3 in amino acids: CASSGGTSGTIYEQYF. As DNA, the CDR3 is TGTGCCAGCAGCGGTGGGACTAGCGGGACCATATACGAGCAGTACTTC.

The V gene is TRBV5-4, the J gene TRBJ1-2, with TRBD1 matching over 10 bases. Germline V gene lookup returns CDR1 SGHNT and CDR2 YYREEE (reference sequence). The CDR3 consists of 15 residues. V trimming: 0 bases; J trimming: 8 bases; junction bases outside the gene matches: 7. The CDR3 nucleotides are TGTGCCAGCAGCTTGGTCGGGACAGGGGCGCGGGGCTACACCTTC. As protein: CASSLVGTGARGYTF.

The chain carries TRBV28 and TRBJ2-3, with TRBD2 identical over 13 bases. The CDR3 consists of 17 residues. Germline CDR1 and CDR2: MDHEN and SYDVKM. With 2 bases clipped from V and 0 bases from J, the junction kept 2 bases outside the gene matches. The CDR3 sequence is CASSLGGLAGSTDTQYF. The CDR3 nucleotides are TGTGCCAGCAGTTTAGGGGGACTAGCGGGAAGCACAGATACGCAGTATTTT.

The DNA of the CDR3 is TGTGCCAGCAGCTTAGAGGGGACAGGGAACTATGGCTACACCTTC. Encoded protein: CASSLEGTGNYGYTF. The chain uses TRBV7-2 and TRBJ1-2, with 9 bases aligning to TRBD1. With 1 base clipped from V and 2 bases from J, the junction kept 2 bases outside the gene matches. Germline V gene sequence: CDR1 SGHTA, CDR2 FQGNSA. The CDR3 has 15 residues.

V gene TRBV27 combines with J gene TRBJ2-2; D may correspond to TRBD1 or TRBD2 (5 bases each). V was pared by 6 bases and J by 5 bases, with 13 bases between. The CDR3 is 14 amino acids. Germline CDR1 MNHEY, CDR2 SMNVEV (reference sequence). In DNA form, the CDR3 reads TGTGCCAGCAGCGGGGACCCCTCGACCGGGGAGCTGTTTTTT. Its translation is CASSGDPSTGELFF.

This clone was seen a single time. This chain links TRBV5-1 with TRBJ2-7, with D possibly matching TRBD1 (8 bases). The V gene's germline CDR1 is SGHRS and CDR2 YFSETQ. The germline V and J ends were trimmed by 2 bases and 3 bases, with 21 bases remaining between them. The length of the CDR3 is 17 residues. The CDR3 DNA is TGCGCCAGCAGCTTAAATCTCCCAGGGGGCGGGGGCTACGAGCAGTACTTC. Translating it yields CASSLNLPGGGGYEQYF.

This chain joins TRBV19 and TRBJ2-1; 8 nucleotides align to TRBD2. CDR3 length: 16 amino acids. Unmatched junction bases numbered 9, after V lost 7 bases and J lost 1 base. Germline assignment: CDR1 LNHDA and CDR2 SQIVND (reference sequence). In nucleotides, the CDR3 is TGTGCCAGTATCCCCTCGACTAGCGCATCCTACAATGAGCAGTTCTTC. It specifies CASIPSTSASYNEQFF.

The chain recombines TRBV9 with TRBJ2-1, with 8 bases identical to TRBD2. The CDR3 runs 15 residues. V lost 4 bases and J lost 6; bases outside the gene matches: 9. Germline assignment: CDR1 SGDLS and CDR2 YYNGEE. CDR3 DNA: TGTGCCAGCAGCTTCTCCGGGACTAGGGGCAATGAGCAGTTCTTC. Protein product: CASSFSGTRGNEQFF.

The rearrangement joins TRBV4-1 to TRBJ2-2; 7 nucleotides match TRBD1. The CDR3 is 17 amino acids. Germline values: CDR1 MGHRA, CDR2 YSYEKL. J was trimmed by 0 bases and V by 0 bases; bases with no gene match: 4. The CDR3 DNA follows: TGCGCCAGCAGCCAAGATACCCAGGGGGCGAACACCGGGGAGCTGTTTTTT. The encoded protein is CASSQDTQGANTGELFF.

The gene calls are TRBV7-2 and TRBJ2-5; tentative D call: TRBD2 (5 bases). Trimming removed 2 bases from V and 2 bases from J, with 6 bases in between. The CDR3 runs 13 residues. Per the germline V gene, CDR1 is SGHTA and CDR2 is FQGNSA. CDR3 residues: CASSLRTQETQYF. The CDR3 nucleotides are TGTGCCAGCAGCTTAAGGACTCAAGAGACCCAGTACTTC. The full variable domain, in which reference TRBV7-2 and TRBJ2-5 provide the parts outside the CDR3, is GAGVSQSPSNKVTEKGKDVELRCDPISGHTALYWYRQSLGQGLEFLIYFQGNSAPDKSGLPSDRFSAERTGGSVSTLTIQRTQQEDSAVYLCASSLRTQETQYFGPGTRLLVL.

The chain links TRBV5-1 to TRBJ1-1; weak D call: TRBD1 (6 bases). Trimming left V 1 base short and J 1 base short, with 11 bases between. The V gene's germline CDR1 is SGHRS and CDR2 YFSETQ. CDR3 length: 15 amino acids. The CDR3 nucleotides are TGCGCCAGCAGCTTGACAGGGAGGGAGAACACTGAAGCTTTCTTT. Its protein is CASSLTGRENTEAFF.

The V call is TRBV27, the J call TRBJ2-1, with TRBD2 matching over 12 bases. J was trimmed by 12 bases and V by 3 bases; bases with no gene match: 6. The CDR3 runs 14 residues. CDR1 and CDR2 from the germline V gene are MNHEY and SMNVEV (reference sequence). The CDR3 DNA reads as TGTGCCAGCAGTTTGACTAGCGGGAGCATTGTGCAGTTCTTC. Encoded protein: CASSLTSGSIVQFF.

The gene calls are TRBV21-1 and TRBJ2-7; whether TRBD2, the table's D call, matches the DNA was not checked. TRBV21-1 has pseudogene status. The CDR3 contains 13 residues. Written as DNA, the CDR3 is TGTGCCAGCAGCTCTCCTAATCCCTACGAGCAGTACTTC. Protein sequence: CASSSPNPYEQYF.

The chain couples TRBV9 to TRBJ2-2; no clear D. Germline CDR1 SGDLS, CDR2 YYNGEE. This CDR3 has 14 amino acids. Trimming left V 4 bases short and J 6 bases short, with 13 bases between. The CDR3 DNA reads as TGTGCCAGCAGCCCCCTAGGGTTCCCCGGGGAGCTGTTTTTT. Its translation is CASSPLGFPGELFF.

This clone was recorded only once. This sequence joins TRBV15 and TRBJ2-7, with 8 bases identical to TRBD2. The junction had 5 bases not matched to a gene; V was cut back by 3 bases and J by 4 bases. The CDR3 contains 14 residues. Germline values: CDR1 LNHNV, CDR2 YYDKDF (reference sequence). CDR3 sequence: CATSSGRAGYEQYF. The DNA of the CDR3 is TGTGCCACCAGCAGCGGGAGGGCCGGGTACGAGCAGTACTTC.

In its sample, this clone was seen a few times. The V gene is TRBV5-4, the J gene TRBJ1-1; 9 nucleotides align to TRBD1. With 3 bases clipped from V and 4 bases from J, the junction kept 4 bases outside the gene matches. Germline V gene sequence: CDR1 SGHNT, CDR2 YYREEE (reference sequence). The CDR3 has 14 amino acids. The CDR3, as DNA: TGTGCCAGCAGCTCGGGACAGGGAGGCACTGAAGCTTTCTTT. Its translation: CASSSGQGGTEAFF.

The chain employs TRBV28 and TRBJ1-1; TRBD1 agrees at 8 bases. The J segment lost 10 bases and the V segment lost 2 bases, leaving 3 bases of the junction unmatched. The CDR3 runs 12 residues. CDR1 and CDR2 (germline): MDHEN, SYDVKM. The CDR3 nucleotides are TGTGCCAGCAGTTTACAGGGGGCGTCAGCTTTCTTT. Translation: CASSLQGASAFF.

About this clone itself: An end of the junction differs from the germline gene, which may be a read error. The V and J genes are TRBV7-7 and TRBJ1-6; possibly TRBD1 for D (5 bases). CDR1 is SSHAT and CDR2 is FNYEAQ in the germline V gene (reference sequence). The CDR3 has 21 residues. The CDR3, as DNA: TGTGCTAGCAGCTTAGAGTTAATGGGTCAGGGTATGGGCCAACGGAATTCACCCCTCCACTTT. Its protein product is CASSLELMGQGMGQRNSPLHF.

V is TRBV4-1 and J is TRBJ1-5, with 7 bases lining up with TRBD1. This CDR3 is 17 amino acids long. From germline, CDR1 is MGHRA and CDR2 YSYEKL. V gave up 2 bases and J gave up 0 bases; unmatched junction bases: 7. In nucleotides, the CDR3 is TGCGCCAGCAGCCAAACCGGGAGGGGGCTTAGCAATCAGCCCCAGCATTTT. It yields the protein CASSQTGRGLSNQPQHF.

The chain couples TRBV14 to TRBJ2-2, with D unclear. Germline assignment: CDR1 SGHDN and CDR2 FVKESK. The germline V and J ends were trimmed by 4 bases and 5 bases, with 26 bases remaining between them. This CDR3 spans 19 amino acids. The CDR3 loop is CASSLKELGNFRETGELFF. In DNA form, the CDR3 reads TGTGCCAGCAGCCTAAAAGAACTGGGAAATTTTAGAGAGACCGGGGAGCTGTTTTTT.

This clone was detected once. The gene calls are TRBV6-1 and TRBJ1-6, with TRBD1 as a possible D gene (6 bases). The germline CDR1 and CDR2 sequences are MNHNS and SASEGT. The V gene lost 3 bases and the J gene lost 7 bases, with 13 bases spanning the gap. The length of the CDR3 is 15 residues. CDR3 in amino acids: CASSDYRVPNSPLHF. DNA for the CDR3: TGTGCCAGCAGTGATTACAGGGTCCCCAATTCACCCCTCCACTTT.

The chain carries TRBV9 and TRBJ1-2, with D possibly being TRBD1 (6 bases). The CDR3 sequence is 17 residues long. Germline CDR1 SGDLS, CDR2 YYNGEE. The ends were cut back, 4 bases at V and 8 bases at J, with 27 bases in the middle. Written as DNA, the CDR3 is TGTGCCAGCAGCCCCTCTTCGTACCAGGGACACGGAGAAGGCTACACCTTC. This gives the protein CASSPSSYQGHGEGYTF.

This chain links TRBV7-9 with TRBJ2-7; a weak D match, TRBD2 (6 bases). Trimming stripped 6 bases from V and 1 base from J, with 13 bases between. This CDR3 is 14 amino acids long. Looked up from germline, CDR1 is SEHNR and CDR2 is FQNEAQ (reference sequence). The CDR3 nucleotides are TGTGCCAGCAGTCTCGGGAGTACTTCCTACGAGCAGTACTTC. Amino acid sequence: CASSLGSTSYEQYF.

J is TRBJ2-7 and V is TRBV30; D might be TRBD2 (6 bases). The germline gives CDR1 GTSNPN, CDR2 SVGIG (reference sequence). Trimming took off 2 bases at V and 3 bases at J, with 8 bases between the two ends. The CDR3 totals 12 residues. The CDR3 region is CAWSTSYYEQYF. CDR3 DNA: TGTGCCTGGAGTACTAGCTACTACGAGCAGTACTTC.